This TCR beta chain was documented in a study of blood T cells in healthy people across ages. Whole-study results and caveats: Strong correlation was found linking TCR beta diversity to naive T cell percentage. Fewer expanded clones and more diversity marked long-lived versus aged donors.

V lost 6 bases to trimming and J lost 8 bases; unmatched junction nucleotides: 12. Germline V gene sequence: CDR1 DFQATT, CDR2 SNEGSKA (reference sequence). The CDR3 contains 13 residues. About this clonotype: Its antigen is undetermined.

Primed by a sample-barcoded 5' primer and a J-beta primer mix, a second PCR proceeded for 7 to 11 cycles. Each cDNA molecule was tagged by a template-switch adaptor that had 12 random nucleotides. TCRdb reanalysed the 5' RACE reads using MiXCR and keeps one entry per CDR3 protein. The sample lists 500,000 to 600,000 distinct CDR3 sequences, 25% to 30% occurring once. Sequenced sample: blood. The receptor was derived from a woman aged 70-85 years in good health. The chain uses TRBV20-1 and TRBJ1-2; TRBD1 matches at 7 bases. In DNA, the CDR3 is TGCAGTGCCGTAAAACAGGGACAGACAGGCTACACCTTC. Its protein is CSAVKQGQTGYTF.